This TCR beta chain appears in the sequencing data of a study of T cell responses to AZD1222 COVID-19 vaccine. Measured with immunoSEQ multiplex PCR; TCRdb has only the in-frame clones, and not every one. There are roughly 100,000 clones in the sample; roughly 86% occur only once, and 4% to 6% lies in the top ten. The germline gives CDR1 SNHLY, CDR2 FYNNEI. CDR3 length: 15 residues. Losses at the gene ends were 2 bases for V and 6 bases for J; bases not matched to a gene: 5. The receptor comes from an adult in good health. The rearrangement links TRBV2 to TRBJ2-7; 12 nucleotides align to TRBD2. The sample consisted of peripheral blood, taken on day 0 of AZD1222 vaccination. The CDR3 sequence is CASSERLAGGSEQYF. The CDR3 bases are TGTGCCAGCAGTGAAAGGCTAGCGGGAGGGAGCGAGCAGTACTTC.